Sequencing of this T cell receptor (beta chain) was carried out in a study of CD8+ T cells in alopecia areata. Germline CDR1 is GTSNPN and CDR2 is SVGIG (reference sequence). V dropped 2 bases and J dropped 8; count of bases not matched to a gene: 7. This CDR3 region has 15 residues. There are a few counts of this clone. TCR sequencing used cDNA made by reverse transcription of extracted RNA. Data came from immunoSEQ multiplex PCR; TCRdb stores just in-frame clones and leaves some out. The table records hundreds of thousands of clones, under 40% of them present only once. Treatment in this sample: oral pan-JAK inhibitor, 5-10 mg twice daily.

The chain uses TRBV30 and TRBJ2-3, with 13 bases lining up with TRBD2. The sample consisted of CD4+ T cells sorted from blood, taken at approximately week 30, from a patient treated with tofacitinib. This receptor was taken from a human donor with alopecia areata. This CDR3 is CAWSFTSGRASTQYF. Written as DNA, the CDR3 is TGTGCCTGGAGTTTTACTAGCGGGAGGGCCAGTACGCAGTATTTT.